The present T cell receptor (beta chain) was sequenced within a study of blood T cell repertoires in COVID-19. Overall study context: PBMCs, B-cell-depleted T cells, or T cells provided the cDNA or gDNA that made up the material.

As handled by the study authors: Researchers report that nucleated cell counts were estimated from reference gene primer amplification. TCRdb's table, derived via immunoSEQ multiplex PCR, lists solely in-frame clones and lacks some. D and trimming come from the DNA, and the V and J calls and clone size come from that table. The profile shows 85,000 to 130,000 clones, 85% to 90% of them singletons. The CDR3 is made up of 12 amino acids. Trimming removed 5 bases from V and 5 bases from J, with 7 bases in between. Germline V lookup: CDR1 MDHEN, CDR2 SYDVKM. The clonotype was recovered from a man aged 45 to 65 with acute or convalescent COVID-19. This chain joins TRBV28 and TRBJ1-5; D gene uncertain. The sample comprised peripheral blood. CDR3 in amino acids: CASSPQDQPQHF. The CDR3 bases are TGTGCCAGCAGTCCCCAGGATCAGCCCCAGCATTTT.